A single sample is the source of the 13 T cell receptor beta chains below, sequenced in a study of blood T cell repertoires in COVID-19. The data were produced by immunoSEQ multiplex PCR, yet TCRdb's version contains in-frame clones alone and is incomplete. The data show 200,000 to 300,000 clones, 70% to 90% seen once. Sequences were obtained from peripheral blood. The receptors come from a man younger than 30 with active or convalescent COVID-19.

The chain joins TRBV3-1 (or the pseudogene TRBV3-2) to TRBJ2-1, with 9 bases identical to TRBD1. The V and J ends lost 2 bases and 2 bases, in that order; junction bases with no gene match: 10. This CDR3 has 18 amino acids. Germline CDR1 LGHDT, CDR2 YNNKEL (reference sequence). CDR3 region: CASSQFLRGTGTYNEQFF. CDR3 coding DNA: TGTGCCAGCAGCCAATTCCTCCGCGGGACAGGGACCTACAATGAGCAGTTCTTC.

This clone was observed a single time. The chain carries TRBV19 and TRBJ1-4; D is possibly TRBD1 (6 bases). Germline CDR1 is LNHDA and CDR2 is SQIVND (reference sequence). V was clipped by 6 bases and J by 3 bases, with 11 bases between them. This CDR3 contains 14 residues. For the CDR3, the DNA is TGTGCCAGTAGACACAGGGCCGCTAATGAAAAACTGTTTTTT. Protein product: CASRHRAANEKLFF.

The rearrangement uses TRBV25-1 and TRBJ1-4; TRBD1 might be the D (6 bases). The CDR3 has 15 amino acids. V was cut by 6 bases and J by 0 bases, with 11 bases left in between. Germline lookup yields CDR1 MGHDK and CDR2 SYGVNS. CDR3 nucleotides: TGTGCCAGCAGAGACTCAGGGGCAACTAATGAAAAACTGTTTTTT. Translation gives CASRDSGATNEKLFF.

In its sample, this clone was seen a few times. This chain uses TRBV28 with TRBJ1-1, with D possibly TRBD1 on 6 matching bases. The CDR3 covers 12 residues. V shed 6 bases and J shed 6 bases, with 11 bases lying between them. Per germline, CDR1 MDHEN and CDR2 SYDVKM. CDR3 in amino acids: CASSYRVPEAFF. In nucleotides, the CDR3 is TGTGCCAGCAGCTACAGGGTTCCTGAAGCTTTCTTT.

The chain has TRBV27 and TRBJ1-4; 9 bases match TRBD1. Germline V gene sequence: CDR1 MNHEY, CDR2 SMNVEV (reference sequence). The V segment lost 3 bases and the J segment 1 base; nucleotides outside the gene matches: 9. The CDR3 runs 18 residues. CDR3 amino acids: CASSFGGGQGLTNEKLFF. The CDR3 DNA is TGTGCCAGCAGTTTCGGGGGGGGACAGGGATTAACTAATGAAAAACTGTTTTTT.

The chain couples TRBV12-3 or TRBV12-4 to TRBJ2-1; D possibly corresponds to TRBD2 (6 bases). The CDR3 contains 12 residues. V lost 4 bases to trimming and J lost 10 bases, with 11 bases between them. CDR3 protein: CASSSSSVEQFF. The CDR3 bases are TGTGCCAGCAGTTCCTCTAGCGTCGAGCAGTTCTTC.

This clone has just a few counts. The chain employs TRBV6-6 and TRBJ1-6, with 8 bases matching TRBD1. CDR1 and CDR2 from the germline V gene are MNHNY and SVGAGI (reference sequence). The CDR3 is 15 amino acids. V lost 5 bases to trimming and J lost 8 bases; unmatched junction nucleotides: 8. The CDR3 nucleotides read TGTGCCAGCAGTACAAGGACAGGGCCGTATTCACCCCTCCACTTT. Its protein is CASSTRTGPYSPLHF.

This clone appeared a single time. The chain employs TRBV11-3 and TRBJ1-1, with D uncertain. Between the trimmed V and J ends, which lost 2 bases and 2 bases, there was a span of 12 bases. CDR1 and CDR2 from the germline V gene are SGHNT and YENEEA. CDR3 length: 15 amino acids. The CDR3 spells CASSLRGGENTEAFF. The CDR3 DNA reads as TGTGCCAGCAGCTTACGAGGTGGTGAAAACACTGAAGCTTTCTTT. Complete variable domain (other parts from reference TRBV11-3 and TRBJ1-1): EAGVVQSPRYKIIEKKQPVAFWCNPISGHNTLYWYLQNLGQGPELLIRYENEEAVDDSQLPKDRFSAERLKGVDSTLKIQPAELGDSAVYLCASSLRGGENTEAFFGQGTRLTVV.

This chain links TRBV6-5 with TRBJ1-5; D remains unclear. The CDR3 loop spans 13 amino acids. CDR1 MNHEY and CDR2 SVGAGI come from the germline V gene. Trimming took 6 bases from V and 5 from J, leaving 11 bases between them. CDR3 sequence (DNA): TGTGCCAGCAGGCCAACTAGGGATCAGCCCCAGCATTTT. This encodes CASRPTRDQPQHF.

In DNA form, the CDR3 reads TGTGCCAGCAGATGGGACAGGGGGCGAGGCGAGCAGTACTTC. This translates into CASRWDRGRGEQYF. This chain links TRBV28 with TRBJ2-7; TRBD1 matches at 12 bases. V was pared by 6 bases and J by 6 bases, with 6 bases of the junction left unmatched. Germline V gene lookup returns CDR1 MDHEN and CDR2 SYDVKM. This CDR3 contains 14 residues.

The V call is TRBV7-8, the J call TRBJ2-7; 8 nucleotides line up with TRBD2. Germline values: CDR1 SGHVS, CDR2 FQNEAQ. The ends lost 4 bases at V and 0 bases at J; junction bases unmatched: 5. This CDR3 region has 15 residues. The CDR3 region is CASSSGLADSYEQYF. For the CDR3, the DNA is TGTGCCAGCAGCTCCGGACTAGCTGACTCCTACGAGCAGTACTTC.

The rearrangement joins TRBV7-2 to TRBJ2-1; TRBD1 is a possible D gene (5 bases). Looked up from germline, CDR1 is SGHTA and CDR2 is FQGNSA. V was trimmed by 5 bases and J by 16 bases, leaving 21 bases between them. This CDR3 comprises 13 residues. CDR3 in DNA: TGTGCCAGCAGCGACAGCCCGGACGCCGTATCCTTCTTC. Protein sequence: CASSDSPDAVSFF.

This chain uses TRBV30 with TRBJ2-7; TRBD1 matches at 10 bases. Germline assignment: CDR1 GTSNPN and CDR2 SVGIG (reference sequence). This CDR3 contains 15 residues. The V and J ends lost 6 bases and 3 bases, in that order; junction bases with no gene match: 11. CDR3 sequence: CACPRGTGDIYEQYF. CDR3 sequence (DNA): TGTGCCTGCCCCCGCGGGACAGGGGACATCTACGAGCAGTACTTC.